This T cell receptor (beta chain) was obtained from a study of blood T cells in healthy people across ages. Whole-study results and caveats: Donor CMV status, an unknown factor, possibly confounded changes in expanded clonotypes. Among T cells, TCR beta diversity per million cells dropped roughly linearly as age rose.

Using a J-beta primer mix together with a sample-barcoded 5' primer, a second PCR was run for about 6 to 11 cycles. TCRdb processed the 5' RACE reads anew with MiXCR; each CDR3 protein has one entry. The profile shows 650,000 to 800,000 distinct CDR3 sequences, roughly 44% of them singletons. In terms of origin and age, donors were healthy Caucasian individuals from Russia aged roughly 6 to 100. Germline CDR1 and CDR2: SEHNR and FQNEAQ (reference sequence). The CDR3 has 15 residues. V gave up 1 base and J gave up 0 bases, with 10 bases separating them. Remarks on this clonotype: Its antigen is unknown.

This clonotype originated in a man aged 60 to 75 in good health. The V and J genes are TRBV7-9 and TRBJ2-7; no definite D call. The sequenced material came from blood. In DNA, the CDR3 is TGTGCCAGCAGCTTAGGTCCCGACGGCTCCTACGAGCAGTACTTC. This sequence encodes CASSLGPDGSYEQYF.